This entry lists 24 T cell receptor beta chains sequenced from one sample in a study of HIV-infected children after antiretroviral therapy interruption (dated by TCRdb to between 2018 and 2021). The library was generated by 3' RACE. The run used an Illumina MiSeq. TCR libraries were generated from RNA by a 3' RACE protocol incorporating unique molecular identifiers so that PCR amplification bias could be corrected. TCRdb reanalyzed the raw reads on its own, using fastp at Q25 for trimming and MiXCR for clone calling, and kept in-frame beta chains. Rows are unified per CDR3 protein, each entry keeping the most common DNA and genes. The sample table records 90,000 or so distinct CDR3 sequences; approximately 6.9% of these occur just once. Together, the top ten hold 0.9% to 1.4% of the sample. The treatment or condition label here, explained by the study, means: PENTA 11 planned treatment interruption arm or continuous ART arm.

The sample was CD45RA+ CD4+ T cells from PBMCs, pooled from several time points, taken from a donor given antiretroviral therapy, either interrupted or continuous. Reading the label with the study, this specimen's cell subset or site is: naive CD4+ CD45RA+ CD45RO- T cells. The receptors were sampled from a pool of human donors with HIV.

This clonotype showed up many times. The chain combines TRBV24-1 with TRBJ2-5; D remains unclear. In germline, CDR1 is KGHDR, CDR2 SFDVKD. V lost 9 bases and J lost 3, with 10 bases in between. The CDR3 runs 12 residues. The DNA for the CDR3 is TGTGCCACCGAAGGCAGGAAAGAGACCCAGTACTTC. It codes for CATEGRKETQYF.

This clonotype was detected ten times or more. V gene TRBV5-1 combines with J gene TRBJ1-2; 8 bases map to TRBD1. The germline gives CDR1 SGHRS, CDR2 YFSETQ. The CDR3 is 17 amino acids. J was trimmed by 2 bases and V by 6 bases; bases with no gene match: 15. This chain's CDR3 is CASTLDGTGSVNYGYTF. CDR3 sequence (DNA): TGCGCCAGCACCTTAGACGGGACAGGATCAGTCAACTATGGCTACACCTTC.

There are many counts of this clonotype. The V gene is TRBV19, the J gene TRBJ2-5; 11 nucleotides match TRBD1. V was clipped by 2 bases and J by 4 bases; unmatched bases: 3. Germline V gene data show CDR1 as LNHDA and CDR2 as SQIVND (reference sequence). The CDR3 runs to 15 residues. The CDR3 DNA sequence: TGTGCCAGTAGTATAAGGACAGGGGGCGGAGAGACCCAGTACTTC. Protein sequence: CASSIRTGGGETQYF.

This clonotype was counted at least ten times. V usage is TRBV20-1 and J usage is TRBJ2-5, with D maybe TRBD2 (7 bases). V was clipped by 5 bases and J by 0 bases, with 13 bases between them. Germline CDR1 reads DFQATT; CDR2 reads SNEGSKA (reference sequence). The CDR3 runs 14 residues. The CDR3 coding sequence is TGCAGTGCTCTTGGGGGGGCGGACCAAGAGACCCAGTACTTC. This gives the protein CSALGGADQETQYF.

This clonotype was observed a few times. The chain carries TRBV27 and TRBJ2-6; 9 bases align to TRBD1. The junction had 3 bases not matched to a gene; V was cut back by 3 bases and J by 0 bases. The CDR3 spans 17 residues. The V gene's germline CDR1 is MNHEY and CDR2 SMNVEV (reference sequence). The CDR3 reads CASSFDRGSSGANVLTF. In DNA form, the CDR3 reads TGTGCCAGCAGTTTTGACAGGGGGAGCTCTGGGGCCAACGTCCTGACTTTC.

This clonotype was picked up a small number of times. The CDR3 nucleotides read TGTGCCGCTAGGTCCGGGACAGGGGCCTACGAGCAGTACTTC. It yields the protein CAARSGTGAYEQYF. This chain links TRBV10-3 with TRBJ2-7; 10 bases match TRBD1. CDR3 size: 14 residues. With V trimmed by 11 bases and J by 2 bases, 9 bases remained unmatched. Germline V gene lookup returns CDR1 ENHRY and CDR2 SYGVKD.

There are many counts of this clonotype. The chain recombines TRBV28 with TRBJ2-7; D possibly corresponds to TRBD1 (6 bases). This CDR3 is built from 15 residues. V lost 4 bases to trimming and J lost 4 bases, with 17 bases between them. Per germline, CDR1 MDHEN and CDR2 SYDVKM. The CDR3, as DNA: TGTGCCAGCAGTTCCCAACTCGCACAGGGATACGAGCAGTACTTC. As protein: CASSSQLAQGYEQYF.

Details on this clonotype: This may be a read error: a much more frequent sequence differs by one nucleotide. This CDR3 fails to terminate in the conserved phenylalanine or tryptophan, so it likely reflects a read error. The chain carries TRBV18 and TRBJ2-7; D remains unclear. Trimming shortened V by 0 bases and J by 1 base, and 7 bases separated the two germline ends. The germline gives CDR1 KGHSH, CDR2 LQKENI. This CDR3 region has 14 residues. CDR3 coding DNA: TGTGCCAGCTCACCACCGACACATTCCTACGAGCAGTACTAC. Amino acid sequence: CASSPPTHSYEQYY.

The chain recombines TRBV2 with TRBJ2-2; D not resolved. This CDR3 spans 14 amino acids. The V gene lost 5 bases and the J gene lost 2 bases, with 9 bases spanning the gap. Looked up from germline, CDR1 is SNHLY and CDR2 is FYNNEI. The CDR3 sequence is CASSLKLNTGELFF. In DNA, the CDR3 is TGTGCCAGCAGTCTTAAACTTAACACCGGGGAGCTGTTTTTT.

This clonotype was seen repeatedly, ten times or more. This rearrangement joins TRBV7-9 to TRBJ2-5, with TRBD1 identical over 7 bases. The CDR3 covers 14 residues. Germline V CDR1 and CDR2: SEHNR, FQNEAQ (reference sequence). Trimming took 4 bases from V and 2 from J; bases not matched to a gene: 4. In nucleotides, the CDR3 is TGTGCCAGCAGCTCCGGACAGGATCAAGAGACCCAGTACTTC. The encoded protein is CASSSGQDQETQYF.

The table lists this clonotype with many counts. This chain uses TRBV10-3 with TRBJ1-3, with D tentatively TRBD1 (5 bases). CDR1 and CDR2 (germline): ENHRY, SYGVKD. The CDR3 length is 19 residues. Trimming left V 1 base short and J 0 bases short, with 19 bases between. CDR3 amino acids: CAISEYLGRASPSGNTIYF. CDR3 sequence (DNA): TGTGCCATCAGTGAGTACTTGGGCAGGGCGAGTCCCTCTGGAAACACCATATATTTT.

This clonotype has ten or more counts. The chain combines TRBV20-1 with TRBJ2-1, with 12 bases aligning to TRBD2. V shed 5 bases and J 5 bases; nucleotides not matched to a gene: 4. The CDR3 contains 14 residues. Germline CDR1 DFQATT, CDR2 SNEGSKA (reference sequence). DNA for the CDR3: TGCAGTGCTTCTCTAGCGGGGGGGGACAATGAGCAGTTCTTC. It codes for CSASLAGGDNEQFF.

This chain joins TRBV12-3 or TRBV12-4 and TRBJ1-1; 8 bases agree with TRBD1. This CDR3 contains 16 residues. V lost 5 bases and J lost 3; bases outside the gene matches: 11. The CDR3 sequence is CASSTGTGVLDTEAFF. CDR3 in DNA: TGTGCCAGCAGTACCGGGACAGGTGTCCTCGACACTGAAGCTTTCTTT.

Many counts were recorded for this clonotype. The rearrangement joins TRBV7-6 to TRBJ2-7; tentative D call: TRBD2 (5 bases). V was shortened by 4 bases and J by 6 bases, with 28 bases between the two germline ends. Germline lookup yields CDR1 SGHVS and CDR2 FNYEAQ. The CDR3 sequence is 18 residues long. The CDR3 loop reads CASSSFPGLAVGTGEQYF. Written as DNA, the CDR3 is TGTGCCAGCAGCTCCTTCCCCGGGCTAGCAGTAGGTACTGGCGAGCAGTACTTC.

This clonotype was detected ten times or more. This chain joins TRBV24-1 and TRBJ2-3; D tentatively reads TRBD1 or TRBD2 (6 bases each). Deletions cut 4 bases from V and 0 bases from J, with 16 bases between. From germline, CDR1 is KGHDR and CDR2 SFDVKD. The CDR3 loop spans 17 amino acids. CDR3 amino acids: CATSDPGGPDSTDTQYF. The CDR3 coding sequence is TGTGCCACCAGTGACCCCGGGGGCCCGGACAGCACAGATACGCAGTATTTT.

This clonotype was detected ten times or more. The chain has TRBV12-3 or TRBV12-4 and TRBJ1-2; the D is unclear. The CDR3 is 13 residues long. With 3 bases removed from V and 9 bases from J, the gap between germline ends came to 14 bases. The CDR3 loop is CASSFLRTYSYTF. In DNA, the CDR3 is TGTGCCAGCAGTTTTTTACGCACGTATAGCTACACCTTC.

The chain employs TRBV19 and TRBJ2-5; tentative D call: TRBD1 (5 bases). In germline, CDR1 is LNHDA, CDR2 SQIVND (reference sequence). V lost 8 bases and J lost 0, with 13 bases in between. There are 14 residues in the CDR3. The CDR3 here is CASRKSRDQETQYF. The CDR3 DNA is TGTGCCAGTCGGAAAAGCAGGGACCAAGAGACCCAGTACTTC.

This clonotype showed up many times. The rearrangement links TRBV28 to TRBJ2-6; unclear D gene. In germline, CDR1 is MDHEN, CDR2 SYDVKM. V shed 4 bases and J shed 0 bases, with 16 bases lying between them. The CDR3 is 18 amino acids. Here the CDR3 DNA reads TGTGCCAGCAGTTCACCGGGCCTCCTAACCTCTGGGGCCAACGTCCTGACTTTC. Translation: CASSSPGLLTSGANVLTF. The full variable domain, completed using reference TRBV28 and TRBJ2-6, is DVKVTQSSRYLVKRTGEKVFLECVQDMDHENMFWYRQDPGLGLRLIYFSYDVKMKEKGDIPEGYSVSREKKERFSLILESASTNQTSMYLCASSSPGLLTSGANVLTFGAGSRLTVL.

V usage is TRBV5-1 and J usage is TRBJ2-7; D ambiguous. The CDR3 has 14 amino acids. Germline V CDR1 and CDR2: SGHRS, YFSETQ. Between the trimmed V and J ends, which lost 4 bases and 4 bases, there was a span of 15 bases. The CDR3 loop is CASSEISTVYEQYF. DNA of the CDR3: TGCGCCAGCAGCGAAATCTCTACAGTTTACGAGCAGTACTTC.

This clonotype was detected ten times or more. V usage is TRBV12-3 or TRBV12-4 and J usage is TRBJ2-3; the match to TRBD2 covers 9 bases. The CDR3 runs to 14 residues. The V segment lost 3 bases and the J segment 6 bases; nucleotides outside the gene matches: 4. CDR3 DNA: TGTGCCAGCAGTTTGCGGCTAGCGGGGGATACGCAGTATTTT. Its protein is CASSLRLAGDTQYF.

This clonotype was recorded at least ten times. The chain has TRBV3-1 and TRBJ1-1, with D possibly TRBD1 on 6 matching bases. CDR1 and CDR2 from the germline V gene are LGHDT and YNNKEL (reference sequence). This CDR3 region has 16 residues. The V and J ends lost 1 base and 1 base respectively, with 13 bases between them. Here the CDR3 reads CASSQGGGAGNTEAFF. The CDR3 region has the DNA TGTGCCAGCAGCCAAGGCGGGGGCGCGGGGAACACTGAAGCTTTCTTT.

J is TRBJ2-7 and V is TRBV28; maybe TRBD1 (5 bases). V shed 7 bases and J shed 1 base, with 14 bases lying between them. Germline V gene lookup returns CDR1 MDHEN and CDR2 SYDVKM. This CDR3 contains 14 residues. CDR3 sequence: CASTLRGQSYEQYF. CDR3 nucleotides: TGTGCCAGCACCCTAAGGGGCCAGTCCTACGAGCAGTACTTC.

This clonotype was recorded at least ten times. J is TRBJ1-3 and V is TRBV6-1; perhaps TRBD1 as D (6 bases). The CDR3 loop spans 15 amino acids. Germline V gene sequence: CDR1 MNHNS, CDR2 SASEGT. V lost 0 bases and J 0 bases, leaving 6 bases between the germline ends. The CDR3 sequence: CASSEADSSGNTIYF. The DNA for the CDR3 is TGTGCCAGCAGTGAAGCGGACAGCTCTGGAAACACCATATATTTT.

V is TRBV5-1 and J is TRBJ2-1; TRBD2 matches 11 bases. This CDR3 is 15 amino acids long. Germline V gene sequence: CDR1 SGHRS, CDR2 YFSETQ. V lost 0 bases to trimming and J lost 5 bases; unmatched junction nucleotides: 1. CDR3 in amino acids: CASSLASGGNNEQFF. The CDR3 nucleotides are TGCGCCAGCAGCTTGGCTAGCGGGGGGAACAATGAGCAGTTCTTC.